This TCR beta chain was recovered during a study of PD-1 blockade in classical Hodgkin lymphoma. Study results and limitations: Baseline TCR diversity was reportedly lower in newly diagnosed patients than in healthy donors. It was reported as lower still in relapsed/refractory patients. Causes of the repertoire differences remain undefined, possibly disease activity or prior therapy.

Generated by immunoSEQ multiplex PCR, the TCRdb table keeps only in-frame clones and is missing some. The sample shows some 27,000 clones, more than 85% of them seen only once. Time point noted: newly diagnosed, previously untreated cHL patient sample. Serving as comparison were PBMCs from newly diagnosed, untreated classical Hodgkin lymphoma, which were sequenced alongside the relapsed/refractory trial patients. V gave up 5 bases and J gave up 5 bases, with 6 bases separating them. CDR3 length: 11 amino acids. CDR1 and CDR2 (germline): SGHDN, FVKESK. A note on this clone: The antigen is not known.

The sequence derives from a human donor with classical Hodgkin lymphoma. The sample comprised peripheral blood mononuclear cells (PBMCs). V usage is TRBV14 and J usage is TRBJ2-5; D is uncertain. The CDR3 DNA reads TGTGCCAGCAGCGCGACGGAGACCCAGTACTTC. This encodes CASSATETQYF.